The entry below gives a single T cell receptor (beta chain) sequence along with its context. Its target is not known. The sample comes from a study of cytomegalovirus exposure and HLA in healthy donors. Study results and caveats: It was reported that the classifier diagnosed cytomegalovirus status with high specificity and sensitivity in both the original and validation cohorts. There were a few CMV-associated chains whose specificity for CMV antigens was confirmed in vitro. Cytomegalovirus association was listed for around 170 TCR beta chains.

The donors were part of the validation cohort of 100 to 150 subjects. That cohort was separate from the first cohort, which comprised 550 to 750 subjects. V dropped 3 bases and J dropped 3 bases, with 7 bases sitting between them. Germline V gene data show CDR1 as MNHNS and CDR2 as SASEGT. The CDR3 consists of 13 residues. Using immunoSEQ multiplex PCR, the repertoire was profiled, and TCRdb retains in-frame clones only, with some absent. The sample has over 150,000 clones; less than 90% are singletons. Material: PBMCs. This clonotype was sampled from a young woman in good health and CMV-seronegative. The chain links TRBV6-1 to TRBJ2-3; D is undetermined. For the CDR3, the DNA is TGTGCCAGCAGTGAGCCAGCTACAGATACGCAGTATTTT. The encoded protein is CASSEPATDTQYF.